This TCR beta chain was found in a study of shared clonotypes between healthy human individuals. Broader study findings: Non-shared clonotypes displayed generation probabilities falling below those of clonotypes present in all four donors.

The CDR3 loop spans 15 amino acids. V dropped 6 bases and J dropped 5; count of bases not matched to a gene: 13. The germline gives CDR1 SGHRS, CDR2 YFSETQ. Across several immunoSEQ plates, the genomic DNA of each subset was split evenly. Replicate sorted-subset PCRs were loaded with around 220 ng DNA, 30,000 to 35,000 T cell genomes. Assay: immunoSEQ multiplex PCR; the TCRdb copy retains only in-frame clones and omits some. The sample lists about 2 million clones; roughly 94% were seen once. With respect to this clone: Its specificity is not known.

This sequence originates from a man aged 18 to 30 in good health. Source material: naive CD4+ T cells sorted from blood. Documented subset: CD45RA+ positively selected. This chain uses TRBV5-1 with TRBJ2-7, with TRBD1 identical over 8 bases. This CDR3 reads CASTQRTGYAHEQYF. In DNA, the CDR3 is TGCGCCAGCACCCAAAGGACAGGGTACGCTCACGAGCAGTACTTC.